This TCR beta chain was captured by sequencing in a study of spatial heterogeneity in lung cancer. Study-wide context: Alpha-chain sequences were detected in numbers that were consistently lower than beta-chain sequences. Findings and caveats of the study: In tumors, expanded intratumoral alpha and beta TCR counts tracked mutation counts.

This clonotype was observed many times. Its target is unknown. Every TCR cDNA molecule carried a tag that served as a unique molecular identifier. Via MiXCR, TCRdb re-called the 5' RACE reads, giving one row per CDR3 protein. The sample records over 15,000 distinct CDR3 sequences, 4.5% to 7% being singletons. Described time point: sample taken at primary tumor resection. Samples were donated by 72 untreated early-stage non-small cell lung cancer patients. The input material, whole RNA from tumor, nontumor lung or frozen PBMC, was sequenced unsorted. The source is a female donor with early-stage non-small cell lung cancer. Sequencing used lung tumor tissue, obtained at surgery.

The CDR3 sequence: CASSSRANVLTF. In DNA form, the CDR3 reads TGTGCCAGCAGCTCGAGAGCCAACGTCCTGACTTTC. The chain carries TRBV7-6 and TRBJ2-6, with D hard to call. Germline-derived CDR1 and CDR2 are SGHVS and FNYEAQ. Trimming removed 4 bases from V and 7 bases from J, with 5 bases in between. This CDR3 spans 12 amino acids. Full variable domain (outside the CDR3, taken from reference TRBV7-6 and TRBJ2-6): GAGVSQSPRYKVTKRGQDVALRCDPISGHVSLYWYRQALGQGPEFLTYFNYEAQQDKSGLPNDRFSAERPEGSISTLTIQRTEQRDSAMYRCASSSRANVLTFGAGSRLTVL.